This T cell receptor beta chain was profiled in a study of OX40 agonist ivuxolimab in advanced cancers. In the study overall: Ivuxolimab, an antibody acting as an agonist of OX40 (CD134), was used to treat patients. Ivuxolimab was delivered to patients intravenously every 2 weeks at doses spanning 0.01 to 10 mg/kg. Recorded diagnoses for dose-escalation patients were hepatocellular carcinoma, melanoma, renal cell or head and neck cancer. Findings and caveats of the study: Blood T cells, both CD4+ and CD8+, expanded clonally by week 6 at 0.1 to 3.0 mg/kg.

A word on this clone: Antigen unknown.

Measured with immunoSEQ multiplex PCR; TCRdb has only the in-frame clones, and not every one. The sample includes 45,000 to 65,000 clones, roughly nine tenths of them seen just once. The CDR3 extends over 14 amino acids. CDR1 is MNHNY and CDR2 is SVGAGI in the germline V gene (reference sequence). V lost 6 bases, J lost 4 bases, and 9 bases stayed unmatched. This TCR was sampled from an adult with an advanced solid tumor such as melanoma, head and neck, liver or kidney cancer. The chain couples TRBV6-6 to TRBJ2-7; 7 bases are shared with TRBD1. The sequencing here drew on CD4+ or CD8+ T cells sorted from blood, taken in a trial of the OX40 agonist ivuxolimab. DNA for the CDR3: TGTGCCAGCAGGCCAAGACAGGGAACGTACGAGCAGTACTTC. Translated, it gives CASRPRQGTYEQYF.